The 18 T cell receptor beta chains listed next were all sequenced from one sample in a study of Graves' ophthalmopathy and Graves' hyperthyroidism. Amplification of TCR beta CDR3 regions used RNA transcripts. In the first round, RT-PCR was carried out with HTBI primers, and a multiplex PCR formed the second round. TCRdb processed the multiplex PCR reads anew with MiXCR; each CDR3 protein has one entry. Among more than 1,000,000 distinct CDR3 sequences listed, 35% to 40% were seen once. The sample consisted of peripheral blood or thyroid tissue (not recorded which). These receptors came from an adult man with Graves' hyperthyroidism.

In its sample, this clonotype was seen many times. The rearrangement uses TRBV19 and TRBJ2-5; possible D gene TRBD2, 6 bases. Deletions cut 3 bases from V and 4 bases from J, with 9 bases between. CDR3 size: 13 residues. Germline assignment: CDR1 LNHDA and CDR2 SQIVND (reference sequence). In DNA, the CDR3 is TGTGCCAGTAGTATCGGGAGCGGAGAGACCCAGTACTTC. Encoded protein: CASSIGSGETQYF.

The sample holds many counts of this clonotype. V is TRBV6-5 and J is TRBJ2-6; the D gene is possibly TRBD1 (5 bases). Looked up from germline, CDR1 is MNHEY and CDR2 is SVGAGI. The germline V and J ends were trimmed by 2 bases and 0 bases, with 11 bases remaining between them. The CDR3 extends over 17 amino acids. CDR3 sequence: CASSYGALNSGANVLTF. The DNA of the CDR3 is TGTGCCAGCAGTTACGGGGCGCTCAACTCTGGGGCCAACGTCCTGACTTTC.

This chain connects TRBV29-1 to TRBJ1-2, with D tentatively TRBD1 (5 bases). Germline lookup yields CDR1 SQVTM and CDR2 ANQGSEA. Trimming pared 3 bases from V and 2 bases from J, leaving 13 bases between. The CDR3 covers 14 residues. CDR3 loop: CSVDRDAGNYGYTF. The CDR3 DNA reads as TGCAGCGTTGACAGGGACGCCGGAAACTATGGCTACACCTTC.

The chain links TRBV29-1 to TRBJ2-7; D possibly uses TRBD1 or TRBD2 (5 bases each). Germline lookup yields CDR1 SQVTM and CDR2 ANQGSEA. Trimming took 2 bases from V and 7 from J, leaving 12 bases between them. The CDR3 totals 12 residues. As DNA, the CDR3 is TGCAGCGTTGAACGACGGGGCGTTGAGCAGTACTTC. Translation: CSVERRGVEQYF.

The chain is built from TRBV9 and TRBJ2-3, with 8 bases fitting TRBD2. The V segment lost 5 bases and the J segment 2 bases; nucleotides outside the gene matches: 10. Germline CDR1 and CDR2: SGDLS and YYNGEE. CDR3 length: 16 amino acids. CDR3: CASSDNVAGNTDTQYF. The CDR3 nucleotides are TGTGCCAGCAGTGACAACGTAGCGGGGAACACAGATACGCAGTATTTT. The variable domain in full, completed from reference TRBV9 and TRBJ2-3, reads DSGVTQTPKHLITATGQRVTLRCSPRSGDLSVYWYQQSLDQGLQFLIQYYNGEERAKGNILERFSAQQFPDLHSELNLSSLELGDSALYFCASSDNVAGNTDTQYFGPGTRLTVL.

This clonotype was seen at least ten times. This chain uses TRBV5-1 with TRBJ1-2; 10 positions agree with TRBD1. Germline loops: CDR1 SGHRS, CDR2 YFSETQ. J was trimmed by 6 bases and V by 5 bases; bases with no gene match: 7. The CDR3 sequence is 14 residues long. The CDR3 region is CASRPGQGYDGYTF. CDR3 sequence (DNA): TGCGCCAGCAGACCGGGACAGGGGTATGATGGCTACACCTTC.

This clonotype has ten or more counts. The chain uses TRBV11-2 and TRBJ1-2; 9 bases are shared with TRBD1. Germline CDR1 and CDR2: SGHAT and FQNNGV. The CDR3 extends over 16 amino acids. With 1 base clipped from V and 2 bases from J, the junction kept 5 bases outside the gene matches. CDR3 nucleotides: TGTGCCAGCAGCTTAGGCCGAGGACAGGGGAACTATGGCTACACCTTC. Translated: CASSLGRGQGNYGYTF.

The rearrangement links TRBV24-1 to TRBJ1-5; TRBD1 is a possible D gene (6 bases). The CDR3 sequence is 15 residues long. CDR1 is KGHDR and CDR2 is SFDVKD in the germline V gene. Trimming pared 3 bases from V and 11 bases from J, leaving 19 bases between. CDR3 residues: CATSDTGQPEQTQHF. CDR3 nucleotides: TGTGCCACCAGTGATACGGGACAACCGGAACAGACCCAGCATTTT.

This clonotype appeared many times. The chain recombines TRBV2 with TRBJ2-7; D might be TRBD2 (7 bases). The CDR3 totals 16 residues. Germline V gives CDR1 SNHLY, CDR2 FYNNEI. The V end was cut by 0 bases, the J end by 6 bases, with 18 bases between. The CDR3 nucleotides are TGTGCCAGCAGTGAAGCGGGGCGGGGGCCTTTCGGCGAGCAGTACTTC. It translates to CASSEAGRGPFGEQYF.

The chain is built from TRBV4-3 and TRBJ1-1, with TRBD1 identical over 9 bases. Germline V gene sequence: CDR1 LGHNA, CDR2 YSLEER. The CDR3 consists of 14 residues. V was pared by 4 bases and J by 10 bases, with 10 bases of the junction left unmatched. The chain's CDR3 is CASSRENRGLGAFF. CDR3 DNA sequence: TGCGCCAGCAGCCGCGAGAACAGGGGGCTTGGAGCTTTCTTT.

The chain employs TRBV10-3 and TRBJ1-4; TRBD1 might be the D (6 bases). The CDR3 runs 11 residues. Trimming took 3 bases from V and 10 from J, leaving 6 bases between them. Germline V lookup: CDR1 ENHRY, CDR2 SYGVKD. CDR3 residues: CAISDRGKLFF. The CDR3 DNA sequence: TGTGCCATCAGTGACAGGGGAAAACTGTTTTTT.

There are many counts of this clonotype. The chain is built from TRBV25-1 and TRBJ2-2; 9 nucleotides line up with TRBD2. The length of the CDR3 is 17 residues. Germline V gene data show CDR1 as MGHDK and CDR2 as SYGVNS. V shed 1 base and J 5 bases; nucleotides not matched to a gene: 8. In DNA form, the CDR3 reads TGTGCCAGCAGTGAATTAGGGCTAGCGGGAACGACCGGGGAGCTGTTTTTT. Encoded protein: CASSELGLAGTTGELFF.

Remarks on this clonotype: With a much larger clone just one base away, this may be a read error. This chain links TRBV4-1 with TRBJ1-4, with D unresolved. This CDR3 has 14 amino acids. The germline gives CDR1 MGHRA, CDR2 YSYEKL. The CDR3 DNA sequence: TGCGCCAGCATCCAAGATCCGGCAGATGAAAAACTGTTTTTT. As protein: CASIQDPADEKLFF.

This clonotype came up many times. The V and J genes are TRBV29-1 and TRBJ1-2; TRBD1 might be the D (5 bases). Deletions cut 7 bases from V and 4 bases from J, with 13 bases between. This CDR3 is built from 12 residues. Germline V gene data show CDR1 as SQVTM and CDR2 as ANQGSEA. CDR3 nucleotide sequence: TGCAGCGCGGTAGGGGCGTCCTATGGCTACACCTTC. Translated, it gives CSAVGASYGYTF.

This clonotype showed up just a few times. This chain links TRBV9 with TRBJ1-2; possibly TRBD1 for D (6 bases). The germline V gene has CDR1 SGDLS and CDR2 YYNGEE. The CDR3 sequence is 16 residues long. V lost 4 bases and J 2 bases, leaving 18 bases between the germline ends. CDR3 residues: CASSRGLGGQNYGYTF. In DNA, the CDR3 is TGTGCCAGCAGCCGGGGGCTGGGCGGACAGAACTATGGCTACACCTTC.

This chain links TRBV20-1 with TRBJ2-5; D is ambiguous. Trimming left V 0 bases short and J 5 bases short, with 13 bases between. Germline-derived CDR1 and CDR2 are DFQATT and SNEGSKA (reference sequence). The CDR3 runs to 14 residues. DNA of the CDR3: TGCAGTGCTAGAGACCTCCGGGTGGGCGAGACCCAGTACTTC. Translation gives CSARDLRVGETQYF.

This clonotype was seen only a few times. This rearrangement joins TRBV12-3 or TRBV12-4 to TRBJ1-1, with D perhaps matching TRBD1 (5 bases). The CDR3 has 14 amino acids. V was cut by 7 bases and J by 4 bases, with 16 bases left in between. This CDR3 reads CASTLPRAGTEAFF. For the CDR3, the DNA is TGTGCCAGCACCCTTCCCAGGGCCGGCACTGAAGCTTTCTTT.

The rearrangement links TRBV29-1 to TRBJ2-5; 8 bases agree with TRBD1. The CDR3 loop spans 14 amino acids. V lost 1 base, J lost 7 bases, and 8 bases stayed unmatched. Germline loops: CDR1 SQVTM, CDR2 ANQGSEA. In nucleotides, the CDR3 is TGCAGCGTTGAAGCCCCAGGACAGGGAGGGACCCAGTACTTC. Its protein product is CSVEAPGQGGTQYF.